The 21 T cell receptor beta chains reported below all come from one sample, sequenced in a study of cytomegalovirus exposure and HLA in healthy donors. Only in-frame clones appear in the TCRdb table, and some are missing; sequencing was by immunoSEQ multiplex PCR. The table has fewer than 200,000 clones, more than 75% seen once; the top ten hold about 7.7%. The sequencing input was PBMCs. The receptors were sampled from a man aged 25 to 45 in good health and CMV-seropositive.

This clone was picked up a small number of times. The V and J genes are TRBV18 and TRBJ1-5, with 12 nucleotides matching TRBD1. The CDR3 has 16 residues. CDR1 is KGHSH, CDR2 LQKENI, per germline. V shed 5 bases and J 6 bases; nucleotides not matched to a gene: 8. In DNA form, the CDR3 reads TGTGCCAGCTCATTACAACCGGGACAGGGGGCTCAGCCCCAGCATTTT. Translated, it gives CASSLQPGQGAQPQHF.

The V and J genes are TRBV27 and TRBJ2-4, with D unclear. V lost 10 bases, J lost 2 bases, and 9 bases lay in between. CDR3 length: 12 residues. In germline, CDR1 is MNHEY, CDR2 SMNVEV (reference sequence). CDR3: CATGPTKNIQYF. The CDR3, as DNA: TGTGCCACCGGGCCAACCAAAAACATTCAGTACTTC.

The chain recombines TRBV7-2 with TRBJ1-5, with TRBD1 identical over 9 bases. V shed 4 bases, J shed 1 base, and the junction held 8 bases outside the gene matches. CDR1 is SGHTA, CDR2 FQGNSA, per germline. The CDR3 is made up of 17 amino acids. Here the CDR3 DNA reads TGTGCCAGCAGCTCCGGAGGGACAGGGATGAGCAATCAGCCCCAGCATTTT. This sequence encodes CASSSGGTGMSNQPQHF.

The gene calls are TRBV7-8 and TRBJ2-1, with no clear D. Germline-derived CDR1 and CDR2 are SGHVS and FQNEAQ. Trimming took off 5 bases at V and 10 bases at J, with 9 bases between the two ends. CDR3 size: 11 residues. The CDR3 sequence: CASSPSWEQFF. CDR3 coding DNA: TGTGCCAGCAGCCCCAGCTGGGAGCAGTTCTTC.

This chain links TRBV2 with TRBJ1-2; the D gene is possibly TRBD1 (5 bases). The CDR3 has 12 amino acids. Trimming took 10 bases from V and 4 from J, leaving 13 bases between them. CDR1 and CDR2 from the germline V gene are SNHLY and FYNNEI. CDR3 protein: CATPRGGYGYTF. For the CDR3, the DNA is TGTGCCACCCCGCGGGGGGGCTATGGCTACACCTTC.

The chain combines TRBV2 with TRBJ2-7, with a possible D match to TRBD1 (6 bases). Germline V lookup: CDR1 SNHLY, CDR2 FYNNEI. This CDR3 is 14 amino acids long. Trimming stripped 6 bases from V and 1 base from J, with 13 bases between. The CDR3 here is CASRNQGLSYEQYF. CDR3 bases: TGTGCCAGCAGAAACCAGGGGTTATCCTACGAGCAGTACTTC.

The chain recombines TRBV5-1 with TRBJ2-5, with a possible D match to TRBD2 (6 bases). The length of the CDR3 is 13 residues. Trimming removed 4 bases at V and 8 bases at J, with 15 bases between. CDR1 and CDR2 (germline): SGHRS, YFSETQ. Here the CDR3 reads CASSGGTLGTQYF. CDR3 nucleotide sequence: TGCGCCAGCAGCGGAGGGACTTTGGGAACCCAGTACTTC.

J is TRBJ2-7 and V is TRBV28, with D uncertain. The germline V gene has CDR1 MDHEN and CDR2 SYDVKM. Trimming took off 8 bases at V and 0 bases at J, with 14 bases between the two ends. The CDR3 is 14 residues long. The CDR3 reads CASRSEVSSYEQYF. The CDR3, as DNA: TGTGCCAGCCGGAGTGAGGTCAGCTCCTACGAGCAGTACTTC. The entire variable domain, with the rest obtained from reference TRBV28 and TRBJ2-7, is as follows: DVKVTQSSRYLVKRTGEKVFLECVQDMDHENMFWYRQDPGLGLRLIYFSYDVKMKEKGDIPEGYSVSREKKERFSLILESASTNQTSMYLCASRSEVSSYEQYFGPGTRLTVT.

The chain has TRBV27 and TRBJ2-6; D unclear. The CDR3 has 16 amino acids. Per germline, CDR1 MNHEY and CDR2 SMNVEV (reference sequence). The V end was cut by 3 bases, the J end by 0 bases, with 9 bases between. The CDR3 bases are TGTGCCAGCAGTTTCATCCGGAGCTCTGGGGCCAACGTCCTGACTTTC. Amino acid sequence: CASSFIRSSGANVLTF.

The rearrangement uses TRBV9 and TRBJ2-7; 10 bases match TRBD2. Unmatched junction bases numbered 4, after V lost 3 bases and J lost 1 base. Germline lookup yields CDR1 SGDLS and CDR2 YYNGEE. The CDR3 sequence is 15 residues long. The CDR3 reads CASSETGLASYEQYF. The CDR3 DNA reads TGTGCCAGCAGCGAAACGGGACTAGCGTCCTACGAGCAGTACTTC.

On this clone itself: An end of the junction does not agree with germline; a read error may underlie this. CDR3 nucleotide sequence: TGTGCCAGCGGTTTCCCCAGTGACGAGCAGTACTTC. Translated, it gives CASGFPSDEQYF. The gene calls are TRBV27 and TRBJ2-7; D is undetermined. Per germline, CDR1 MNHEY and CDR2 SMNVEV (reference sequence). There are 12 residues in the CDR3.

This clone appeared once. This chain links TRBV7-3 with TRBJ1-1; no definite D call. Germline V gene data show CDR1 as SGHTA and CDR2 as FQGTGA. CDR3 length: 15 residues. V lost 5 bases and J 1 base, leaving 14 bases between the germline ends. The CDR3 here is CASSETSAPNTEAFF. The CDR3 bases are TGTGCCAGCAGCGAAACAAGTGCACCGAACACTGAAGCTTTCTTT.

CDR3 amino acids: CASRPVGQPQHF. CDR3 DNA sequence: TGTGCCAGCAGACCCGTCGGGCAGCCCCAGCATTTT. The chain carries TRBV28 and TRBJ1-5; D is unclear. V dropped 6 bases and J dropped 7 bases, with 10 bases sitting between them. CDR3 length equals 12 residues. Germline V gene sequence: CDR1 MDHEN, CDR2 SYDVKM.

V gene TRBV30 combines with J gene TRBJ1-2; no reliable D call. V was shortened by 0 bases and J by 2 bases, with 10 bases between the two germline ends. The CDR3 has 14 amino acids. Germline CDR1 GTSNPN, CDR2 SVGIG (reference sequence). The CDR3 spells CAWSVLGRNYGYTF. DNA of the CDR3: TGTGCCTGGAGTGTACTGGGCAGAAACTATGGCTACACCTTC.

The genes are TRBV27 and TRBJ1-2, with D unresolved. This CDR3 is 11 amino acids long. CDR1 and CDR2 from the germline V gene are MNHEY and SMNVEV (reference sequence). V was clipped by 2 bases and J by 4 bases, with 2 bases between them. Written as DNA, the CDR3 is TGTGCCAGCAGTTTAACCTATGGCTACACCTTC. It is translated as CASSLTYGYTF.

This clone was recorded a few times. The rearrangement joins TRBV5-6 to TRBJ2-1, with a weak D call TRBD1 (6 bases). The V gene's germline CDR1 is SGHDT and CDR2 YYEEEE. CDR3 size: 14 residues. Trimming pared 9 bases from V and 0 bases from J, leaving 13 bases between. In nucleotides, the CDR3 is TGTGCCACCGGGACCAGGGGCTCCTACAATGAGCAGTTCTTC. This sequence encodes CATGTRGSYNEQFF.

The CDR3 nucleotides are TGCACCAGCAGTCAAAGGGTAGGGACTTTCGGGGAGACCCAGTACTTC. This encodes CTSSQRVGTFGETQYF. The rearrangement links TRBV1 to TRBJ2-5; TRBD2, the table's D call, was not compared with the DNA. TRBV1 is flagged as a pseudogene. The CDR3 contains 16 residues.

The genes are TRBV4-1 and TRBJ2-7; D may match TRBD1 or TRBD2 (5 bases each). Trimming pared 0 bases from V and 3 bases from J, leaving 15 bases between. Germline loops: CDR1 MGHRA, CDR2 YSYEKL. The CDR3 totals 16 residues. The CDR3 coding sequence is TGCGCCAGCAGCCAAGATCGGGGACGAGGTGTCTACGAGCAGTACTTC. Protein sequence: CASSQDRGRGVYEQYF.

This clone was observed once. The rearrangement joins TRBV27 to TRBJ1-5; D gene uncertain. This CDR3 spans 14 amino acids. Germline V CDR1 and CDR2: MNHEY, SMNVEV (reference sequence). Trimming left V 5 bases short and J 1 base short, with 9 bases between. This CDR3 is CASSPSRSNQPQHF. The CDR3 nucleotides are TGTGCCAGCAGTCCCAGCCGGAGCAATCAGCCCCAGCATTTT.

This chain links TRBV6-5 with TRBJ1-5; D gene unclear. The CDR3 loop spans 13 amino acids. Germline V lookup: CDR1 MNHEY, CDR2 SVGAGI. V was pared by 5 bases and J by 7 bases, with 12 bases between. In DNA form, the CDR3 reads TGTGCCAGCAGTCCGGATCCCCGGCAGCCCCAGCATTTT. Translated, it gives CASSPDPRQPQHF.

The chain recombines TRBV4-1 with TRBJ1-5; no firm D call. V lost 2 bases and J 1 base, leaving 6 bases between the germline ends. Germline V lookup: CDR1 MGHRA, CDR2 YSYEKL. The CDR3 length is 14 residues. CDR3 sequence: CASSQLASNQPQHF. The CDR3, as DNA: TGCGCCAGCAGCCAATTGGCAAGCAATCAGCCCCAGCATTTT.